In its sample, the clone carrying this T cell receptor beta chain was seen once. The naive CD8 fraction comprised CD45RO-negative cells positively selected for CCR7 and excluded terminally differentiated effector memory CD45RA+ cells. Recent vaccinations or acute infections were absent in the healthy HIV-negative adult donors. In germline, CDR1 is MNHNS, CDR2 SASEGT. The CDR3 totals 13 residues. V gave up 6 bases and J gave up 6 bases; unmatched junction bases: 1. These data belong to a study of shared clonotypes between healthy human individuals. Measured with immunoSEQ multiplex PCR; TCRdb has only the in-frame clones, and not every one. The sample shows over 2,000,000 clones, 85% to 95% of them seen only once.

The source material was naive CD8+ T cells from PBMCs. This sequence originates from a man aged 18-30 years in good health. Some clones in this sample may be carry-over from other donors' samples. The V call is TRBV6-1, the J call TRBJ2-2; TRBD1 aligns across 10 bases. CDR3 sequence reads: CASRTGGAGELFF. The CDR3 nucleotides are TGTGCCAGCAGGACAGGGGGCGCCGGGGAGCTGTTTTTT.